The clone carrying this T cell receptor beta chain was detected ten times or more. Its specificity is unknown. With V trimmed by 7 bases and J by 5 bases, 5 bases remained unmatched. Looked up from germline, CDR1 is WSHSY and CDR2 is SAAADI. The CDR3 is made up of 13 amino acids. 2 million unsorted PBMCs were stored in RNAlater at -80 °C before RNA extraction. Every sequencing run returned over 190 million TCR-beta sequences, which were derived from 15-18 subjects. TCRdb fed the 5' RACE reads into MiXCR, producing one record per CDR3 protein. The sample lists some 38,000 distinct CDR3 sequences; 3.8% were seen once. These data originate in a study of neurological immune-mediated disorders. Study-level results: The expanded clones of different subjects shared no CDR3 amino acid sequences (suggesting private repertoires in all groups).

The rearrangement uses TRBV10-2 and TRBJ2-5, with TRBD1 identical over 9 bases. The sequenced sample was PBMCs. The receptor was derived from a man aged 25-45 years with multiple sclerosis. Written as DNA, the CDR3 is TGCGCCAGCAACACAGGGGGCGGGGAGACCCAGTACTTC. Its protein product is CASNTGGGETQYF.